Listed below are T cell receptor beta chains from one sample, sequenced in a study of identical twins. TCRdb re-analysed the 5' RACE reads in MiXCR, keeping a single row per CDR3 protein. The sample lists under 900,000 distinct CDR3 sequences, 15% to 20% occurring once. These same records also appear under a second study, on T cells expressing NK-cell markers.

Material for sequencing was PBMCs. The receptor source for this set is a woman aged 18-30 years in good health. CDR3s include the opening cysteine and the closing phenylalanine or tryptophan. The D gene is left open where the match is weak. Clone sizes are given selectively: once, few, many, or a class where the clone is expanded.

cdr3_length: 17
clone_size: .
j_call: TRBJ2-2
v_call: TRBV6-2/TRBV6-3
d_call: TRBD1
cdr3_nt: TGTGCCAGCAGTTGGGACAGGGTTAACGCGAACACCGGGGAGCTGTTTTTT
cdr3_aa: CASSWDRVNANTGELFF

cdr3_length: 15
clone_size: .
j_call: TRBJ1-5
v_call: TRBV6-5
d_call: TRBD1
cdr3_nt: TGTGCCAGCAGTTTTCCGCGGGACAGAGGTCAGCCCCAGCATTTT
cdr3_aa: CASSFPRDRGQPQHF

cdr3_length: 16
clone_size: .
j_call: TRBJ2-3
v_call: TRBV20-1
d_call: TRBD2
cdr3_nt: TGCAGTGCTCCCTCGGAAGCGGGATCTTTCCCAGATACGCAGTATTTT
cdr3_aa: CSAPSEAGSFPDTQYF

cdr3_length: 17
clone_size: few
j_call: TRBJ2-1
v_call: TRBV12-3/TRBV12-4
d_call: TRBD2
cdr3_nt: TGTGCCAGCAGTCTGATAGGGGGACTAGCGGGTTACAATGAGCAGTTCTTC
cdr3_aa: CASSLIGGLAGYNEQFF

cdr3_length: 16
clone_size: few
j_call: TRBJ2-2
v_call: TRBV7-3
d_call: .
cdr3_nt: TGTGCCAGCAGCTTAGGGGGGCGGATGAACACCGGGGAGCTGTTTTTT
cdr3_aa: CASSLGGRMNTGELFF

cdr3_length: 14
clone_size: .
j_call: TRBJ1-1
v_call: TRBV5-5
d_call: .
cdr3_nt: TGTGCCAGCAGCTTTTCCACTAAGAACACTGAAGCTTTCTTT
cdr3_aa: CASSFSTKNTEAFF

cdr3_length: 13
clone_size: few
j_call: TRBJ2-1
v_call: TRBV24-1
d_call: .
cdr3_nt: TGTGCCACCAGTGAAGGGGCTTACAATGAGCAGTTCTTC
cdr3_aa: CATSEGAYNEQFF

cdr3_length: 15
clone_size: .
j_call: TRBJ1-4
v_call: TRBV13
d_call: .
cdr3_nt: TGTGCCAGCAGCCAGGGGCCTAAACCCTCGGAAAAACTGTTTTTT
cdr3_aa: CASSQGPKPSEKLFF

cdr3_length: 15
clone_size: .
j_call: TRBJ2-1
v_call: TRBV20-1
d_call: .
cdr3_nt: TGCAGTGCTTTTTCGGCCGAGGGGGGCTGGAATGAGCAGTTCTTC
cdr3_aa: CSAFSAEGGWNEQFF

cdr3_length: 13
clone_size: .
j_call: TRBJ1-1
v_call: TRBV20-1
d_call: .
cdr3_nt: TGCAGTGCTAGTGGGGCCCCGGACACCAAAGCTTTCTTT
cdr3_aa: CSASGAPDTKAFF

cdr3_length: 14
clone_size: few
j_call: TRBJ1-1
v_call: TRBV5-1
d_call: .
cdr3_nt: TGCGCCAGCAGCTTGTTTAACGGTAACACTGAAGCTTTCTTT
cdr3_aa: CASSLFNGNTEAFF

cdr3_length: 15
clone_size: few
j_call: TRBJ2-3
v_call: TRBV6-5
d_call: TRBD1
cdr3_nt: TGTGCCAGCAGTTCCCGGGACAGACGGACAGATACGCAGTATTTT
cdr3_aa: CASSSRDRRTDTQYF

cdr3_length: 17
clone_size: few
j_call: TRBJ1-2
v_call: TRBV7-9
d_call: .
cdr3_nt: TGTGCCAGCAGCCCCGGTCCTTTCGCAGGGCCTAACTATGGCTACACCTTC
cdr3_aa: CASSPGPFAGPNYGYTF

cdr3_length: 13
clone_size: .
j_call: TRBJ1-2
v_call: TRBV24-1
d_call: .
cdr3_nt: TGTGCCACCAGTGATTTGGGGGGTCACGGCTACACCTTC
cdr3_aa: CATSDLGGHGYTF

cdr3_length: 11
clone_size: many
j_call: TRBJ2-5
v_call: TRBV29-1
d_call: .
cdr3_nt: TGCAGCGTTTACAGACAAGAGACCCAGTACTTC
cdr3_aa: CSVYRQETQYF

cdr3_length: 12
clone_size: few
j_call: TRBJ2-3
v_call: TRBV29-1
d_call: .
cdr3_nt: TGCAGCGTTGTGCGGGCCGGAGATACGCAGTATTTT
cdr3_aa: CSVVRAGDTQYF

cdr3_length: 11
clone_size: .
j_call: TRBJ2-1
v_call: TRBV6-2/TRBV6-3
d_call: .
cdr3_nt: TGTGCCAGCGCGTGGTCTGACTTGCAGTTCTTC
cdr3_aa: CASAWSDLQFF

cdr3_length: 15
clone_size: .
j_call: TRBJ2-1
v_call: TRBV9
d_call: .
cdr3_nt: TGTGCCAGCAGCTTGCGGACGGAGACCTACAATGAGCAGTTCTTC
cdr3_aa: CASSLRTETYNEQFF